These T cell receptor beta chains were read from a single sample in a study of cytomegalovirus exposure and HLA in healthy donors. Measured with immunoSEQ multiplex PCR; TCRdb has only the in-frame clones, and not every one. Of about 150,000 clones in the sample, about 89% are singletons; the top ten hold around 3.4%. The material sequenced was PBMCs. The receptors come from a woman under 30 in good health and CMV-seropositive. Each CDR3 is given with its conserved first and last residue. D genes are given only for firm matches. Expanded clones are given a class, and other clones once, few, many or no size at all.

>TRBJ2-1|-|15|TRBV9|-
TGTGCCAGCAGTCGTAATACTCTGGGGCCCAATGAGCAGTTCTTC
CASSRNTLGPNEQFF
>TRBJ1-3|-|14|TRBV11-2|-
TGTGCCAGCAGCTTAGGAGGCGGTAGGAACACCATATATTTT
CASSLGGGRNTIYF
>TRBJ1-5|TRBD1|13|TRBV10-3|-
TGTGCCAGTCACAGGGGCAGCGATCAGCCCCAGCATTTT
CASHRGSDQPQHF
>TRBJ2-1|-|14|TRBV11-3|-
TGTGCCAGCAGCGACAGGAGCTCCTACAATGAGCAGTTCTTC
CASSDRSSYNEQFF
>TRBJ2-1|-|11|TRBV15|-
TGTGCCACCAGCAGGTATAATGAGCAGTTCTTC
CATSRYNEQFF
>TRBJ2-2|-|15|TRBV11-3|-
TGTGCCAGCAGCTTGAGTCAGGGTAACACCGGGGAGCTGTTTTTT
CASSLSQGNTGELFF
>TRBJ2-7|TRBD1|15|TRBV7-2|-
TGTGCCAGCAGCTTAGGGACAGGGATCAGCCACGAGCAGTACTTC
CASSLGTGISHEQYF
>TRBJ2-3|-|15|TRBV5-1|-
TGCGCCAGCAGCTTGGGCTCGGGTCGGGCAGATACGCAGTATTTT
CASSLGSGRADTQYF
>TRBJ2-1|TRBD1|14|TRBV19|few
TGTGCCAGTAGCAGACGACAGGGTCCTGGGGAGCAGTTCTTC
CASSRRQGPGEQFF
>TRBJ2-5|-|13|TRBV7-8|few
TGTGCCAGCAGCCCGTACAAGCAAGAGACCCAGTACTTC
CASSPYKQETQYF
>TRBJ2-5|TRBD1|15|TRBV28|-
TGTGCCAGCAGTACGCAGGGCAGGGGGCTGGAGACCCAGTACTTC
CASSTQGRGLETQYF
>TRBJ1-2|-|15|TRBV6-5|-
TGTGCCAGCAGTCCCCGACAGAGCCTCGCGGATGGCTACACCTTC
CASSPRQSLADGYTF
>TRBJ1-5|-|15|TRBV5-6|-
TGTGCCAGCAGCTTGGATGGAGGTTTCAATCAGCCCCAGCATTTT
CASSLDGGFNQPQHF
>TRBJ1-2|TRBD1|16|TRBV7-9|-
TGTGCCAGCAGCTTCTCGACAGGGCCAGTAGACTATGGCTACACCTTC
CASSFSTGPVDYGYTF
>TRBJ2-3|-|16|TRBV5-5|-
TGTGCCAGCAGCTTGGGCATGGAGGCTCACCCAGATACGCAGTATTTT
CASSLGMEAHPDTQYF
>TRBJ2-3|-|17|TRBV4-2|-
TGTGCCAGCAGCCAAGGATTCCGGTACACAGTAACAGATACGCAGTATTTT
CASSQGFRYTVTDTQYF
>TRBJ2-1|TRBD1|14|TRBV6-1|-
TGTGCCAGCAGTGGGGGACAGGGTGCCGATGAGCAGTTCTTC
CASSGGQGADEQFF
>TRBJ2-3|TRBD1|15|TRBV14|-
TGTGCCAGCAGCTTCCGGACAGGGGGCGCAGATACGCAGTATTTT
CASSFRTGGADTQYF
>TRBJ2-5|-|14|TRBV27|-
TGTGCCAGCAGTTTATTCCGCGGCGATGAGACCCAGTACTTC
CASSLFRGDETQYF
>TRBJ2-2|TRBD2|17|TRBV7-7|-
TGTGCTAGCAGCTCGCAACCAGCGGGAGTTCTCACCGGGGAGCTGTTTTTT
CASSSQPAGVLTGELFF
>TRBJ1-5|-|17|TRBV19|-
TGTGCCAGTAGTCCTGTCCCGACAGGTCCCAAAAATCAGCCCCAGCATTTT
CASSPVPTGPKNQPQHF
>TRBJ1-1|-|14|TRBV9|-
TGTGCCAGCAGCGTAAGCAGGGCGAACACTGAAGCTTTCTTT
CASSVSRANTEAFF
>TRBJ2-1|-|16|TRBV6-6|-
TGTGCCAGCAGTTACTCGGCAGGGGCGGCCTACAATGAGCAGTTCTTC
CASSYSAGAAYNEQFF
>TRBJ2-7|-|13|TRBV7-9|-
TGTGCCAGCTCCCCCAGGGGCAGGGACGAGCAGTACTTC
CASSPRGRDEQYF
>TRBJ1-3|-|15|TRBV6-1|once
TGTGCCAGCAGGGGGGGGTCCCACTCTGGAAACACCATATATTTT
CASRGGSHSGNTIYF
>TRBJ1-4|-|14|TRBV30|-
TGTGCCTGGAGTGGGGGCAGGGGTCTTGAAAAACTGTTTTTT
CAWSGGRGLEKLFF
>TRBJ2-1|TRBD2|14|TRBV10-3|once
TGTGCCACCGGGACTAGCGGGCAGTACAATGAGCAGTTCTTC
CATGTSGQYNEQFF
>TRBJ2-7|-|11|TRBV12-5|-
TGTGCTAGTGGTTTGCTCTACGAGCAGTACTTC
CASGLLYEQYF